The entry below describes one T cell receptor beta chain. This entry belongs to a study of blood T cell repertoires in COVID-19. Study-wide context: Spain, Italy and the United States supplied samples that represented acute and convalescent COVID-19. PBMCs, B-cell-depleted T cells, or T cells were the source of the cDNA or gDNA that made up the material.

Original data processing: Amplification of reference gene primers was used by the study to estimate nucleated cell counts. The table came from immunoSEQ multiplex PCR; TCRdb's copy has only in-frame clones and leaves some out. That table furnishes V, J and clone size, whereas the DNA furnished D and trimming. The table shows under 110,000 clones, with 70% to 80% occurring only once. Input material: peripheral blood. The receptor comes from a man aged 80 or over with COVID-19, enrolled during active disease.

Here the CDR3 reads CASRDTGGDTEAFF. CDR3 DNA sequence: TGTGCCAGCAGGGATACAGGGGGGGACACTGAAGCTTTCTTT. This chain connects TRBV28 to TRBJ1-1, with 8 bases identical to TRBD1. The CDR3 spans 14 residues. Germline assignment: CDR1 MDHEN and CDR2 SYDVKM. The ends lost 6 bases at V and 3 bases at J; junction bases unmatched: 6.